The entry below gives a single TCR beta chain sequence along with its context. Its target is unknown. No patient had received any treatment before thyroid surgery. Germline values: CDR1 SGHRS, CDR2 YFSETQ. The CDR3 loop spans 14 amino acids. The V and J ends lost 0 bases and 2 bases respectively, with 8 bases between them. This entry comes from a study of metastatic and nonmetastatic thyroid tumors. Study at large: Repertoires from blood and tumor or nodule tissue of malignant and benign thyroid patients were compared.

Study findings and constraints: Malignant thyroid tumors reportedly had TCR beta diversity that was significantly higher than in benign nodules, in blood and tumor.

Per the authors' pipeline: The study's classifier, a distant-metastasis tool for papillary thyroid cancer, was built using CDR3 differences across clinicopathological groups. TCRdb recomputed clones from the PCR reads via MiXCR. TCRdb's processing, not the study's, gives the V and J calls here. The table lists about 15,000 clones, 30% to 40% of them singletons. V and J are TRBV5-1 and TRBJ1-2; D unresolved. Sequences were obtained from tumor tissue. This TCR was recovered from a female donor with papillary thyroid cancer or a benign thyroid nodule (not recorded which). Some clones in this sample may be carry-over from other donors' samples. The CDR3 is CASSLAPSNYGYTF. CDR3 bases: TGCGCCAGCAGCTTGGCCCCATCGAACTATGGCTACACCTTC.